What follows describes a single T cell receptor (beta chain). Per the original data handling: The assay estimated nucleated cells by amplifying reference gene primers. The protocol was immunoSEQ multiplex PCR, while the TCRdb copy is restricted to in-frame clones and leaves out a portion. V and J calls plus clone size are reproduced from that table; the DNA served to infer D and trimming. Of about 300,000 clones detected, 65% to 90% appear once; the ten largest clones hold 3.5% to 4.5%. The CDR3 sequence is 16 residues long. The germline V gene encodes CDR1 SGHRS and CDR2 YFSETQ. With 0 bases clipped from V and 2 bases from J, the junction kept 2 bases outside the gene matches. The entry originates in a study of blood T cell repertoires in COVID-19.

The sequence was obtained from a man younger than 45 who had recovered from COVID-19. V usage is TRBV5-1 and J usage is TRBJ2-5; TRBD2 aligns across 12 bases. The sample was PBMCs or T cells enriched from blood (not recorded which). CDR3 in DNA: TGCGCCAGCAGCTTGGCTACTAGCGGGGGGCAAGAGACCCAGTACTTC. The encoded protein is CASSLATSGGQETQYF.